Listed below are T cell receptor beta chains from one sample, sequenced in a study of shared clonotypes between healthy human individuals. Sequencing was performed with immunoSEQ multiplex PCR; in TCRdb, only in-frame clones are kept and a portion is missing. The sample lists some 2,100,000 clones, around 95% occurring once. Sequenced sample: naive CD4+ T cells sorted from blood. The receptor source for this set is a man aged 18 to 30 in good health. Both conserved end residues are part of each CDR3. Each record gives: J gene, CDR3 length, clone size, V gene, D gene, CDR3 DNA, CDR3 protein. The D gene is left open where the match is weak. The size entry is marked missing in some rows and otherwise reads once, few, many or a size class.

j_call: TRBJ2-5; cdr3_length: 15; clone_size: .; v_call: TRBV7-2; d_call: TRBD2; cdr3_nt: TGTGCCAGCAGCTTAGCCTCTAGCGGAACAGAGACCCAGTACTTC; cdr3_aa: CASSLASSGTETQYF
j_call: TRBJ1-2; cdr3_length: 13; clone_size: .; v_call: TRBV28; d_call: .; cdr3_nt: TGTGCCAGCAGCTTCCTGAACAACTATGGCTACACCTTC; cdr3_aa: CASSFLNNYGYTF
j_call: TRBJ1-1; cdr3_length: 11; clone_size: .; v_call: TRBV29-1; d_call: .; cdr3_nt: TGCAGCGTTGGTGGCGCCACTGAAGCTTTCTTT; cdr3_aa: CSVGGATEAFF
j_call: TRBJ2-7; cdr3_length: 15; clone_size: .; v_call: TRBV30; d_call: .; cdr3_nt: TGTGCCTGGAGCCTTGCGGCTAGGCCCAACTACGAGCAGTACTTC; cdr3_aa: CAWSLAARPNYEQYF
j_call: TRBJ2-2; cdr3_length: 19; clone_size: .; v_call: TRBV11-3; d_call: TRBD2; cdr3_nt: TGTGCCAGCAGCCCCCACCCCATGACTAGCGGGGGGAACACCGGGGAGCTGTTTTTT; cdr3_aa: CASSPHPMTSGGNTGELFF
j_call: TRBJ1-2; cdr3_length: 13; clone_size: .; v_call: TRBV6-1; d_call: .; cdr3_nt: TGTGCCAGCAGTCCTGAGGCCTTCTATGGCTACACCTTC; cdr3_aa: CASSPEAFYGYTF
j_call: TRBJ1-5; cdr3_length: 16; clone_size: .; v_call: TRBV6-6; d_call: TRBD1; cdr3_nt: TGTGCCAGCAGTGGCGGACAGGGGAGGTTTGATCAGCCCCAGCATTTT; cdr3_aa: CASSGGQGRFDQPQHF
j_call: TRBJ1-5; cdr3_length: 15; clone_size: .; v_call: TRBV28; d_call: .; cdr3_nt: TGTGCCAGCAGTCAAGCATATTATAGCAATCAGCCCCAGCATTTT; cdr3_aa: CASSQAYYSNQPQHF
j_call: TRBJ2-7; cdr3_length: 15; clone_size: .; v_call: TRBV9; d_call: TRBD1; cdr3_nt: TGTGCCAGCAGCGTAGAGGGGGCCCGTGCGGACGAGCAGTACTTC; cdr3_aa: CASSVEGARADEQYF
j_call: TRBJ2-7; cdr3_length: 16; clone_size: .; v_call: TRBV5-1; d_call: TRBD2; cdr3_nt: TGCGCCAGCAGCTTGGCCTTGACTAGCGGACTCCACGAGCAGTACTTC; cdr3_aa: CASSLALTSGLHEQYF
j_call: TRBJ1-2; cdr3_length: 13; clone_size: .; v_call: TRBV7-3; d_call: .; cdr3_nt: TGTGCCAGCAGCTTAAGGCAGGGCCTAGGCTACACCTTC; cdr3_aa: CASSLRQGLGYTF
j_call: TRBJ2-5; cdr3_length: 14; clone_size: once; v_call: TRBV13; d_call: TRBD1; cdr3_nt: TGTGCCAGCAGCGATGGGACAGGGACGGAGACCCAGTACTTC; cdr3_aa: CASSDGTGTETQYF
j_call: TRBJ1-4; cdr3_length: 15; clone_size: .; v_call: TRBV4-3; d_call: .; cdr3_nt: TGCGCCAGCAGCCAAGAGGCAGGAATAGGGGAAAAACTGTTTTTT; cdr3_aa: CASSQEAGIGEKLFF
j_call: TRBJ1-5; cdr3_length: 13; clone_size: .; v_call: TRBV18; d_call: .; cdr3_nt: TGTGCCAGCTCACCCCTGTACGATCAGCCCCAGCATTTT; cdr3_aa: CASSPLYDQPQHF
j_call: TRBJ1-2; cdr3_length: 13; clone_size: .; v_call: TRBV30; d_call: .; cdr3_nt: TGTGCCTGGAGCGGTGGGGTTGACTATGGCTACACCTTC; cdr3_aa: CAWSGGVDYGYTF
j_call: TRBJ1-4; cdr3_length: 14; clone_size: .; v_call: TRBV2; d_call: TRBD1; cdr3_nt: TGTGCCAGCAAAAAGGACAGGGTCAATGAAAAACTGTTTTTT; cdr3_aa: CASKKDRVNEKLFF
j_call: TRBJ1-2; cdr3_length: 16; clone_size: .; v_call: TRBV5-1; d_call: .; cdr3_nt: TGCGCCAGCAGCCCGGCCCCTCCGGGGACTCTCTATGGCTACACCTTC; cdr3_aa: CASSPAPPGTLYGYTF
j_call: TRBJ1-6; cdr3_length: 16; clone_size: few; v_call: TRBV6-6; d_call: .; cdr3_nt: TGTGCCAGCAGTTACACGGGCGCGAGGGGGAATTCACCCCTCCACTTT; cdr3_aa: CASSYTGARGNSPLHF
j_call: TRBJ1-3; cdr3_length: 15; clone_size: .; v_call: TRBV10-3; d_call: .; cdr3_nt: TGTGCCATCAGAGCTCACGGGGACTCTGGAAACACCATATATTTT; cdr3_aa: CAIRAHGDSGNTIYF
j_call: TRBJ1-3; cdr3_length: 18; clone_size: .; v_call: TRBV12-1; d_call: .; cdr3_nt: TGTGCCAGCAGCCTCCGGACAGGGGCGAGCTCTGGAAACACCATACCAGAGTTT; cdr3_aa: CASSLRTGASSGNTIPEF